Only a few counts were recorded for the clone carrying this T cell receptor (beta chain). What it recognizes is unknown. Sample barcodes and UMIs were carried by the TCR alpha and TCR beta cDNA libraries that 5'RACE generated with constant-segment primers. In TCRdb, the 5' RACE reads were re-called with MiXCR into one record per CDR3 protein. The table includes hundreds of thousands of distinct CDR3 sequences, roughly 20% detected once. This sample was taken from a study of T-cell memory formation after mild COVID-19. Whole-study results and caveats: That cross-reactive memory joined was suggested by some responding clones appearing in pre-infection memory. CD4+ clones that contracted lay mainly in CM and EM; CD8+ ones lay in EMRA.

The germline gives CDR1 SEHNR, CDR2 FQNEAQ (reference sequence). V shed 4 bases and J shed 8 bases, with 18 bases lying between them. The CDR3 runs to 15 residues. The chain joins TRBV7-9 to TRBJ2-1; D uncertain. The sequence came from an adult woman who had mild COVID-19 (a few samples of this study predate the infection). Cell type and time point are not known. What was sequenced was PBMCs or a T cell subset sorted from them (not recorded which). The CDR3 DNA follows: TGTGCCAGCAGCTACGGGTCCAGACGATTTCATGAGCAGTTCTTC. Amino acid sequence: CASSYGSRRFHEQFF. Together with reference TRBV7-9 and TRBJ2-1, the CDR3 gives the full variable domain: DTGVSQNPRHKITKRGQNVTFRCDPISEHNRLYWYRQTLGQGPEFLTYFQNEAQLEKSRLLSDRFSAERPKGSFSTLEIQRTEQGDSAMYLCASSYGSRRFHEQFFGPGTRLTVL.